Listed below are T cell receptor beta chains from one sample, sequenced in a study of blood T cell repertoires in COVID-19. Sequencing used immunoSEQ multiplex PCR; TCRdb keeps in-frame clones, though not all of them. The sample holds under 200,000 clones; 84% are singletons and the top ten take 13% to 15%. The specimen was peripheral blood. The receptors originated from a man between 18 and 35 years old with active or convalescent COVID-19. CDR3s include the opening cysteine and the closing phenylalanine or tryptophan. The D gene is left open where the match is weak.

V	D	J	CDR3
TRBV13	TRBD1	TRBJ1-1	CASRTGAMNTEAFF
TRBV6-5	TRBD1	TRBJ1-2	CASSYTKTGNYGYTF
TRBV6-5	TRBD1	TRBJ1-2	CASSYYGTGGTYGYTF
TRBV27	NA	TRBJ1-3	CASSWAPSGNTIYF
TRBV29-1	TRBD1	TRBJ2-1	CSAGTGDNNEQFF
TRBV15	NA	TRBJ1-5	CATSRSPTRRTQPQHF
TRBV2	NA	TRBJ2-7	CASTVEGGAYEQYF
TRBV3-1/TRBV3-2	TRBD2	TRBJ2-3	CASTLLAGGSTDTQYF
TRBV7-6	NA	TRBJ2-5	CASSLGSGAETQYF
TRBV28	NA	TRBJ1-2	CASSLSGTAGYTF
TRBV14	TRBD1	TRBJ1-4	CASRATGKGEKLFF
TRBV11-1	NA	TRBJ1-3	CASSRRTASSGNTIYF
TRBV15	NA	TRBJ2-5	CATSRDPQTAGKETQYF
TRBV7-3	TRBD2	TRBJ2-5	CASSLAGGGETQYF
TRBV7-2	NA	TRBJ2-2	CASSRTRLDTGELFF
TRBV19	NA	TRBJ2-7	CASSMAAYEQYF
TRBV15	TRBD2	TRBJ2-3	CATSTSSGYTDTQYF
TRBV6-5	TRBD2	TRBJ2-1	CASSYVSGSTYNEQFF
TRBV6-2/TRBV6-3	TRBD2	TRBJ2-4	CASSKGLAGVAKNIQYF
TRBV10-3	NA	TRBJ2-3	CAISESGLSTDTQYF
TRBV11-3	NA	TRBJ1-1	CASGKGVNTEAFF